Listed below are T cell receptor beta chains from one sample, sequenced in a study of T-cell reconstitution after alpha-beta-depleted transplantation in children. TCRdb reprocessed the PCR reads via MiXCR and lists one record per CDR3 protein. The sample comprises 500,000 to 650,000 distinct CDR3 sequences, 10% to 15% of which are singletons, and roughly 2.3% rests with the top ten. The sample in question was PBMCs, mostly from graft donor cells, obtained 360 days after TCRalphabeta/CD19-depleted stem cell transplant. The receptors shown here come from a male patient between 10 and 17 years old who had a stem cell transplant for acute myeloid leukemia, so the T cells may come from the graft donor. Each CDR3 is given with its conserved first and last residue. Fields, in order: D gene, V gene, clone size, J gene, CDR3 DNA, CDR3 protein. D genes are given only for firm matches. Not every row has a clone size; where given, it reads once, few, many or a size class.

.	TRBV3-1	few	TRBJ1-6	TGTGCCAGCAGCCAGCCCGGGGGCGCATCCAATTCACCCCTCCACTTT	CASSQPGGASNSPLHF
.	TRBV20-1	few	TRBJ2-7	TGCAGTGCTAGCCTGATCTGGGAGCAGTACTTC	CSASLIWEQYF
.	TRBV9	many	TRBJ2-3	TGTGCCAGCAGCGCCTATCGTCTACGGACAGATACGCAGTATTTT	CASSAYRLRTDTQYF
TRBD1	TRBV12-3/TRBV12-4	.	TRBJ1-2	TGTGCCAGCAGTTTCAGAGGACAGGCCGGGGGCTATGGCTACACCTTC	CASSFRGQAGGYGYTF
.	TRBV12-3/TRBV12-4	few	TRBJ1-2	TGTGCCAGCAGTTTAGTAGCGGGCAGGCCCAACTATGGCTACACCTTC	CASSLVAGRPNYGYTF
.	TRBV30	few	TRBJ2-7	TGTGCCTGGAGTGTCCCCTGGACAGTAACCTACGAGCAGTACTTC	CAWSVPWTVTYEQYF
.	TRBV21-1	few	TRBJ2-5	TGTGCCAGCAGCCTAAGACCACTAGCGGGAGGGGGAGAGACCCAGTACTTC	CASSLRPLAGGGETQYF
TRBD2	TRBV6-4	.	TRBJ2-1	TGTGCCAGCAGCGCAGGGACTAGCCCGGGGAATGAGCAGTTCTTC	CASSAGTSPGNEQFF
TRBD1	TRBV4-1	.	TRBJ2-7	TGCGCCAGCAGCCACCCTCCGGGACAGGAATCCGAGCAGTACTTC	CASSHPPGQESEQYF
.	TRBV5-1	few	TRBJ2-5	TGCGCCAGCAGCTTGCGCGGGTACCAAGAGACCCAGTACTTC	CASSLRGYQETQYF
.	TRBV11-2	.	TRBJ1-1	TGTGCCAGCAGCCCAGGGACCGTTAGAGGTGAAGCTTTCTTT	CASSPGTVRGEAFF
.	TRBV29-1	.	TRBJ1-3	TGCAGCGTTGGAGCCGGGATCGGATACACCATATATTTT	CSVGAGIGYTIYF
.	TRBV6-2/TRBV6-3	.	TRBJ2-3	TGTGCCAGCAGTTACTCGCCGACAGGCTTCACAGATACGCAGTATTTT	CASSYSPTGFTDTQYF
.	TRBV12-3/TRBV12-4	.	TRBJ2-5	TGTGCCAGCAGTCCGTCGAACGTCCAAGAGACCCAGTACTTC	CASSPSNVQETQYF
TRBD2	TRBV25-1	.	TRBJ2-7	TGTGCCAGCAGTGAATCTGGAGCGGGAGGTTACTACGAGCAGTACTTC	CASSESGAGGYYEQYF
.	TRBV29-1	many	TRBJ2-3	TGCAGCGTTACCTTCACAGATACGCAGTATTTT	CSVTFTDTQYF
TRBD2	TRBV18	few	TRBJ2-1	TGTGCCAGCTCACCGCAGAGCCTAGCGGGAGGGGAGCAGTTCTTC	CASSPQSLAGGEQFF
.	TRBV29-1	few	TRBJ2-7	TGCAGCGTTTCCCCGGGGCCAGGACCCTCCTACGAGCAGTACTTC	CSVSPGPGPSYEQYF
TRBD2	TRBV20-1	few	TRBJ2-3	TGCAGTGCTAGAGACGTCTCCCCGGGGGACTACCACACAGATACGCAGTATTTT	CSARDVSPGDYHTDTQYF
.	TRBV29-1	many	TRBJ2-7	TGCAGCGTTGGGTACCACTACTCCTACGAGCAGTACTTC	CSVGYHYSYEQYF
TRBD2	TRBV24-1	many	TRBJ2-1	TGTGCCACCAGTGATTTGGGCGGGAGCAATGAGCAGTTCTTC	CATSDLGGSNEQFF
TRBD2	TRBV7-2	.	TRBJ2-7	TGTGCCAGCAGCGTTGCGGGAGGTGGCTACGAGCAGTACTTC	CASSVAGGGYEQYF
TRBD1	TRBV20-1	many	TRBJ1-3	TGCAGTGCTAGGAGGGGGACAGGACTAAGCTCTGGAAACACCATATATTTT	CSARRGTGLSSGNTIYF
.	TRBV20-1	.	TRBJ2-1	TGCAGTGCAACCTCAGACGGGGACGTCTACAATGAGCAGTTCTTC	CSATSDGDVYNEQFF
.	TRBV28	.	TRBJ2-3	TGTGCCAGCAGTTTGGGCGTGGTCGTAGATACGCAGTATTTT	CASSLGVVVDTQYF